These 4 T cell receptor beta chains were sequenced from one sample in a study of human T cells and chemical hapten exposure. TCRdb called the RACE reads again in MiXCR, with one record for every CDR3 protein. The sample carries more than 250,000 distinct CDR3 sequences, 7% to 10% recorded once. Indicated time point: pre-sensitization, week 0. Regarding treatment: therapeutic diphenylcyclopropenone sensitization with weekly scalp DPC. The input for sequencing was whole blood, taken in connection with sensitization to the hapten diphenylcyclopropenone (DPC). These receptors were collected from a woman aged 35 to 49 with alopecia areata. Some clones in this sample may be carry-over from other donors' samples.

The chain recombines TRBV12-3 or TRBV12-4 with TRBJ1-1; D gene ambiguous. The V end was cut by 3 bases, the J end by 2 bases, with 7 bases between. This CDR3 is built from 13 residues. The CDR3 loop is CASSFASNTEAFF. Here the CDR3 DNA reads TGTGCCAGCAGTTTTGCCTCAAACACTGAAGCTTTCTTT.

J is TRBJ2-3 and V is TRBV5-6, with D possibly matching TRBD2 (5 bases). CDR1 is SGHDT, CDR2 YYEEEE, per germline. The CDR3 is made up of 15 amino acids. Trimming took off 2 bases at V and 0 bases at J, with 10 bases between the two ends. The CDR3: CASSFPPGSTDTQYF. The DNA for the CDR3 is TGTGCCAGCAGCTTCCCACCGGGGAGCACAGATACGCAGTATTTT.

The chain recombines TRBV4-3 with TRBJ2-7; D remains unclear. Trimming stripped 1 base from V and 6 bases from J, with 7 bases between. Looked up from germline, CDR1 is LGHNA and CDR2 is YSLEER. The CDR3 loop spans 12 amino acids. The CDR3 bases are TGCGCCAGCAGCCAAGGGTTCGGCGAGCAGTACTTC. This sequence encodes CASSQGFGEQYF.

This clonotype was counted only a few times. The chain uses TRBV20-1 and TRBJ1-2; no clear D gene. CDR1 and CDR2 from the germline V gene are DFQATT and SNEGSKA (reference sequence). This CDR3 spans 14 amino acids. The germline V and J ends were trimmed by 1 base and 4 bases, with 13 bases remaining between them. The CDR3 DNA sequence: TGCAGTGCTAGAGTGGGAAAAACAGCCTATGGCTACACCTTC. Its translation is CSARVGKTAYGYTF.